This T cell receptor (beta chain) was observed in a study of Ad26.COV2.S vaccination and SARS-CoV-2 variants (dated by TCRdb to the early 2020s). In the study overall: The specificity and breadth of SARS-CoV-2-reactive T cell receptors after Ad26.COV2.S vaccination were assessed by TCRbeta repertoire sequencing. A total of 32 samples were included in the TCR-sequenced set, comprising about 20 Ad26.COV2.S vaccine recipients, 5 placebo recipients and 8 SARS-CoV-2 convalescent individuals. Paper-wide results and their limitations: After vaccination, substantial breadth of spike-specific CD8+ and CD4+ T cell responses was reported. The authors noted that total T cell responses may have been underestimated by the TCR breadth and depth analyses. Spike-specific TCR breadth was higher in Ad26.COV2.S recipients than in placebo recipients (P = 0.0014). Vaccine and placebo recipients had comparable non-spike TCR breadth, which fits with the vaccine containing only spike.

The CDR3 starts with the cysteine, ends with the phenylalanine, and has 13 residues. Just CDR3 DNA is preserved here, 39 bases in frame from base 1. As encoded in the germline V gene, CDR1 is MNHNS while CDR2 is SASEGT. A distance of 4 bases separates the germline ends of V and J, which lose 0 bases and 2 bases respectively. The immunoSEQ Assay was the method used to sequence TCRbeta CDR3 regions. After extraction, genomic DNA underwent amplification by bias-controlled multiplex PCR, followed by high-throughput sequencing. Regarding the original processing steps: To quantify the absolute abundance of every unique TCRbeta CDR3 region, sequences were collapsed and filtered. Usable DNA was measured by amplifying reference genes present in all nucleated cells, and TCRbeta template counts were normalized to that usable DNA to estimate T cell fraction. Repertoire TCRs were annotated as SARS-CoV-2-specific when V gene, CDR3 amino acid sequence and J gene were exactly matched to a known reactive TCR set. The reference SARS-CoV-2 TCR set was obtained from MIRA and was filtered for enrichment in COVID-19-positive ImmuneCODE repertoires, whereby public or cross-reactive TCRs were removed. Using the MIRA antigens, annotated TCRs were further analysed by specific ORF or by position within an ORF. Depth was the summed frequency of annotated unique rearrangements, while breadth was defined as annotated unique rearrangements over total unique productive rearrangements. Two-sided Wilcoxon rank-sum tests were used to compare TCR breadth between groups. Held by TCRdb, this immuneACCESS table contains in-frame sequences only and omits some clones. Under half of the omission traces to an unresolved V gene where checked; the cause of the rest is unknown. V, J and clone size were drawn from that table, and D and trimming were deduced from the DNA. The sample has 300,000 to 400,000 clones on record, about 91% of them singletons. The ten largest clones take up about 3.8% of the sample.

Remarks on this clone: Its binding antigen is unknown. The sample holds no much larger clone one base away, and base qualities are not on file.

The time point label on this specimen signifies: individuals recovered from natural SARS-CoV-2 infection. The rearrangement joined TRBV6-1 to TRBJ1-2, with the D gene not clear enough to name. The material sequenced was peripheral blood, taken after recovery from COVID-19. This receptor was identified in a human donor who had recovered from COVID-19. The CDR3: CASSEAANYGYTF. The DNA sequence is as follows: TGTGCCAGCAGTGAAGCCGCGAACTATGGCTACACCTTC.